These T cell receptor beta chains were read from a single sample in a study of T cell changes during pregnancy in multiple sclerosis. Data came from immunoSEQ multiplex PCR; TCRdb stores just in-frame clones and leaves some out. Altogether tens of thousands of clones are present, around 93% being singletons, with the ten largest covering about 0.62%. The sequences come from CD4+ T cells from peripheral blood mononuclear cells, collected in the third trimester of pregnancy. These receptors were obtained from a female donor with multiple sclerosis, enrolled in a pregnancy study. Both conserved end residues are part of each CDR3. Each record gives: J gene, V gene, D gene, clone size, CDR3 protein, CDR3 DNA. The D gene is left open where the match is weak. Clone size is given for some rows only: seen once, a few or many times, or a class if the clone is expanded.

>TRBJ2-2|TRBV19|.|.
CASSPGFANTGELFF
TGTGCCAGTAGTCCGGGTTTCGCGAACACCGGGGAGCTGTTTTTT
>TRBJ1-5|TRBV10-1|.|.
CASSEGQYQPQHF
TGCGCCAGCAGTGAGGGACAGTATCAGCCCCAGCATTTT
>TRBJ2-3|TRBV7-2|.|.
CASSLGSDSSTDTQYF
TGTGCCAGCAGCTTAGGGTCAGACTCTAGCACAGATACGCAGTATTTT
>TRBJ2-3|TRBV5-1|.|.
CASSLVKRSTDTQYF
TGCGCCAGCAGCTTGGTGAAGCGGAGCACAGATACGCAGTATTTT
>TRBJ2-1|TRBV7-2|.|.
CASSLGGVTYNEQFF
TGTGCCAGCAGCTTAGGGGGAGTGACCTACAATGAGCAGTTCTTC
>TRBJ2-3|TRBV5-1|TRBD2|.
CASSPSGRTDTQYF
TGCGCCAGCAGCCCTAGCGGTCGGACAGATACGCAGTATTTT
>TRBJ2-7|TRBV9|.|.
CASGWVRNEQYF
TGTGCCAGCGGGTGGGTCAGGAACGAGCAGTACTTC
>TRBJ1-2|TRBV9|TRBD1|few
CASSPGQGRGLFGYTF
TGTGCCAGCAGCCCCGGACAGGGTAGGGGTTTGTTCGGCTACACCTTC
>TRBJ2-2|TRBV4-2|TRBD2|.
CASSQAGLAGELFF
TGTGCCAGCAGCCAAGCGGGACTAGCCGGGGAGCTGTTTTTT
>TRBJ1-2|TRBV7-2|TRBD1|once
CASSQDRDYGYTF
TGTGCCAGCAGCCAGGACAGGGACTATGGCTACACCTTC
>TRBJ2-7|TRBV5-5|.|once
CASSLERFYEQYF
TGTGCCAGCAGCTTGGAACGGTTCTACGAGCAGTACTTC
>TRBJ2-5|TRBV5-1|.|once
CASSLEVHGAQYF
TGCGCCAGCAGCTTGGAAGTCCACGGGGCCCAGTACTTC
>TRBJ2-2|TRBV5-1|TRBD2|.
CASSWEVTSGGAGRTGELFF
TGCGCCAGCAGCTGGGAGGTGACTAGCGGGGGGGCAGGACGCACCGGGGAGCTGTTTTTT
>TRBJ1-5|TRBV4-1|TRBD1|.
CASSRIPAAGQDPYSNQPQHF
TGCGCCAGCAGCCGAATACCCGCGGCGGGACAGGACCCCTATAGCAATCAGCCCCAGCATTTT
>TRBJ2-1|TRBV6-5|TRBD2|.
CASSGPGGRNEQFF
TGTGCCAGCAGTGGCCCGGGGGGAAGGAATGAGCAGTTCTTC
>TRBJ2-4|TRBV2|.|.
CASNSRVNIQYF
TGTGCCAGCAACAGCAGGGTAAACATTCAGTACTTC
>TRBJ2-1|TRBV7-9|TRBD2|.
CASSFRSGGGHEQFF
TGTGCCAGCAGCTTTCGTAGCGGGGGGGGCCATGAGCAGTTCTTC
>TRBJ1-2|TRBV19|.|once
CASTGNLATGDYGYTF
TGTGCCAGTACTGGTAATCTGGCGACGGGGGACTATGGCTACACCTTC
>TRBJ2-7|TRBV6-1|TRBD2|.
CASSERQGGPYEQYF
TGTGCCAGCAGTGAACGGCAGGGAGGGCCCTACGAGCAGTACTTC
>TRBJ1-2|TRBV30|.|.
CAWTEGVGYTF
TGTGCCTGGACCGAGGGGGTCGGCTACACCTTC
>TRBJ1-1|TRBV28|.|.
CASSLLGALNTEAFF
TGTGCCAGCAGTTTATTGGGGGCCCTGAACACTGAAGCTTTCTTT
>TRBJ1-4|TRBV6-6|TRBD1|.
CASSQPGTGNEKLFF
TGTGCCAGCAGTCAACCCGGGACAGGGAATGAAAAACTGTTTTTT
>TRBJ2-4|TRBV5-4|TRBD1|.
CASSSGTGRAKNIQYF
TGTGCCAGCAGCAGTGGGACAGGCCGAGCCAAAAACATTCAGTACTTC
>TRBJ2-3|TRBV29-1|.|few
CSVEVTQNTDTQYF
TGCAGCGTTGAGGTGACACAGAACACAGATACGCAGTATTTT
>TRBJ2-3|TRBV6-1|TRBD2|.
CASKLLAGGTDTQYF
TGTGCCAGCAAGCTCCTAGCGGGGGGCACAGATACGCAGTATTTT
>TRBJ2-3|TRBV7-2|TRBD1|.
CASSLGQGSNTQYF
TGTGCCAGCAGCTTGGGACAGGGGAGTAATACGCAGTATTTT
>TRBJ2-1|TRBV7-2|.|.
CASSAGRHNEQFF
TGTGCCAGCAGCGCGGGCAGGCACAATGAGCAGTTCTTC
>TRBJ1-2|TRBV6-5|TRBD1|.
CASSPGQGLLGYTF
TGTGCCAGCAGCCCGGGACAGGGTCTCTTAGGCTACACCTTC
>TRBJ1-2|TRBV10-3|TRBD1|.
CAISGGATSDYGYTF
TGTGCCATTTCAGGGGGCGCGACGTCAGACTATGGCTACACCTTC
>TRBJ2-6|TRBV28|TRBD1|.
CASSPLTGDPGANVLTF
TGTGCCAGCAGTCCGCTAACAGGGGACCCTGGGGCCAACGTCCTGACTTTC
>TRBJ2-6|TRBV30|.|.
CAWSVGSSGANVLTF
TGTGCCTGGAGCGTAGGGAGCTCTGGGGCCAACGTCCTGACTTTC
>TRBJ1-5|TRBV11-3|TRBD1|.
CASHRGSNQPQHF
TGTGCCAGCCACAGGGGGAGCAATCAGCCCCAGCATTTT
>TRBJ1-1|TRBV4-3|.|.
CASSHRHLEQNTEAFF
TGCGCCAGCAGCCACAGACACCTTGAGCAAAACACTGAAGCTTTCTTT
>TRBJ1-1|TRBV7-3|.|.
CASSFTGTNTEAFF
TGTGCCAGCAGCTTTACAGGGACGAACACTGAAGCTTTCTTT
>TRBJ1-5|TRBV6-5|TRBD1|.
CASRSTGINQPQHF
TGTGCCAGCAGATCGACAGGGATCAATCAGCCCCAGCATTTT
>TRBJ1-4|TRBV7-9|TRBD1|.
CASSLIGQGAEKLFF
TGTGCCAGCAGCTTAATAGGACAGGGGGCGGAAAAACTGTTTTTT
>TRBJ2-7|TRBV5-1|TRBD1|.
CASSLARGQDFSGEQYF
TGCGCCAGCAGCTTGGCCAGGGGGCAGGATTTCTCGGGCGAGCAGTACTTC
>TRBJ2-3|TRBV11-2|TRBD1|.
CASSSRDREGTQYF
TGTGCCAGCAGCTCCCGGGACAGGGAGGGTACGCAGTATTTT
>TRBJ2-1|TRBV2|.|.
CASSPFQGSYNEQFF
TGTGCCAGCAGTCCCTTTCAGGGGTCCTACAATGAGCAGTTCTTC
>TRBJ2-1|TRBV10-1|TRBD1|.
CASSEHGTGSYNEQFF
TGCGCCAGCAGCGAGCACGGGACAGGGTCCTACAATGAGCAGTTCTTC
>TRBJ1-2|TRBV5-4|.|once
CASSLGLWENYGYTF
TGTGCCAGCAGCTTAGGCCTTTGGGAGAACTATGGCTACACCTTC
>TRBJ1-3|TRBV20-1|.|once
CSARSGNTIYF
TGCAGTGCTAGGTCGGGAAACACCATATATTTT
>TRBJ1-2|TRBV11-2|TRBD1|.
CASSLNRGSDGYTF
TGTGCCAGCAGCTTAAACAGGGGCTCCGATGGCTACACCTTC
>TRBJ1-1|TRBV29-1|.|once
CSVYNTEAFF
TGCAGCGTATATAACACTGAAGCTTTCTTT
>TRBJ1-2|TRBV4-1|.|.
CASSHPPKGNYGYTF
TGCGCCAGCAGCCACCCGCCCAAGGGGAACTATGGCTACACCTTC
>TRBJ1-4|TRBV5-1|TRBD1|once
CASSPDRDRGLLVLEKLFF
TGCGCCAGCAGCCCCGACAGGGACAGGGGTCTTCTTGTGCTCGAAAAACTGTTTTTT
>TRBJ2-3|TRBV5-1|.|.
CASRPGGALAIAQYF
TGCGCCAGCAGGCCCGGGGGCGCACTAGCGATCGCGCAGTATTTT
>TRBJ1-5|TRBV6-4|.|few
CASSATGIGPQHF
TGTGCCAGCAGTGCGACGGGTATAGGGCCCCAGCATTTT
>TRBJ2-3|TRBV9|TRBD2|.
CASSVALAGDTQYF
TGTGCCAGCAGCGTAGCACTAGCGGGAGATACGCAGTATTTT
>TRBJ1-2|TRBV18|.|.
CASSGLQGSYGYTF
TGTGCCAGCTCAGGCCTACAGGGTAGCTATGGCTACACCTTC
>TRBJ1-2|TRBV13|.|.
CASSRGGDGKLYGYTF
TGTGCCAGCAGCCGCGGGGGTGACGGGAAGCTCTATGGCTACACCTTC
>TRBJ1-1|TRBV7-8|.|.
CASSSGRTFNTEAFF
TGTGCCAGCAGCTCTGGCCGCACGTTCAACACTGAAGCTTTCTTT
>TRBJ2-1|TRBV30|.|.
CAWSGAQQFF
TGTGCCTGGTCGGGTGCCCAGCAGTTCTTC
>TRBJ2-5|TRBV2|TRBD2|.
CASLEGGGAETQYF
TGTGCCAGCCTAGAAGGCGGGGGGGCGGAGACCCAGTACTTC
>TRBJ1-1|TRBV7-9|TRBD1|.
CASSPLADRVGAFF
TGTGCCAGCAGCCCCCTGGCGGACAGGGTCGGAGCTTTCTTT
>TRBJ1-2|TRBV5-1|.|.
CASCPGWGEGYTF
TGCGCCAGCTGCCCCGGGTGGGGCGAAGGCTACACCTTC
>TRBJ1-2|TRBV5-1|TRBD1|.
CASSLMGTGEDGYTF
TGCGCCAGCAGCTTGATGGGTACAGGGGAGGATGGCTACACCTTC
>TRBJ2-3|TRBV6-5|.|.
CASSTRGTDTQYF
TGTGCCAGCAGCACGAGAGGCACAGATACGCAGTATTTT